A selection of T cell receptor beta chains follows, all from one sample in a study of T cell repertoires in cytomegalovirus infection. Their antigens are not known. One entry per CDR3 protein, called by TCRdb with MiXCR from the reads. The top ten clones hold around an eighth of a sample with about 920,000 distinct CDR3 sequences, 31% of them seen once. Sequencing used cultured CD8+ T cells from PBMCs, obtained from culture after CMV antigen stimulation. The receptors come from a human donor in good health (CMV status not recorded). Some clones in this sample may be carry-over from other donors' samples. Each CDR3 is given with its conserved first and last residue. D genes are given only for firm matches. Expanded clones get a size class; other rows say once, few or many, or leave the size out.

j_call: TRBJ2-1
clone_size: many
v_call: TRBV27
d_call: TRBD2
cdr3_aa: CASSVRGGTYNEQFF
cdr3_nt: TGTGCCAGCAGTGTCCGGGGGGGCACCTACAATGAGCAGTTCTTC

j_call: TRBJ2-1
clone_size: once
v_call: TRBV4-1
d_call: .
cdr3_aa: CASSQNSNEQFF
cdr3_nt: TGCGCCAGCAGCCAGAATAGCAATGAGCAGTTCTTC

j_call: TRBJ2-1
clone_size: .
v_call: TRBV27
d_call: .
cdr3_aa: CASSLIAMASDNEQFF
cdr3_nt: TGTGCCAGCAGTTTAATAGCAATGGCTAGCGACAATGAGCAGTTCTTC

j_call: TRBJ2-3
clone_size: .
v_call: TRBV6-5
d_call: TRBD2
cdr3_aa: CASSYGTSGGPTDTQYF
cdr3_nt: TGTGCCAGCAGTTACGGGACTAGCGGGGGGCCAACAGATACGCAGTATTTT

j_call: TRBJ2-2
clone_size: .
v_call: TRBV7-9
d_call: .
cdr3_aa: CASSFRGTRTGELFF
cdr3_nt: TGTGCCAGCAGCTTCCGGGGCACGAGGACCGGGGAGCTGTTTTTT

j_call: TRBJ2-2
clone_size: .
v_call: TRBV5-6
d_call: TRBD1
cdr3_aa: CASSLADRGAGELFF
cdr3_nt: TGTGCCAGCAGCTTGGCCGACAGGGGCGCCGGGGAGCTGTTTTTT

j_call: TRBJ2-7
clone_size: .
v_call: TRBV7-9
d_call: .
cdr3_aa: CASSLMAPRPYEQYF
cdr3_nt: TGTGCCAGCAGCTTAATGGCACCTCGCCCCTACGAGCAGTACTTC

j_call: TRBJ1-1
clone_size: .
v_call: TRBV7-2
d_call: .
cdr3_aa: CTSSSWATTPEAFF
cdr3_nt: TGTACCAGCAGCTCCTGGGCGACCACCCCTGAAGCTTTCTTT

j_call: TRBJ1-1
clone_size: .
v_call: TRBV2
d_call: .
cdr3_aa: CAMPQGKNTEAFF
cdr3_nt: TGTGCCATGCCTCAGGGGAAGAACACTGAAGCTTTCTTT

j_call: TRBJ1-1
clone_size: .
v_call: TRBV20-1
d_call: .
cdr3_aa: CSARDRGGGPEAFF
cdr3_nt: TGCAGTGCTAGAGATAGGGGGGGCGGACCTGAAGCTTTCTTT

j_call: TRBJ2-5
clone_size: many
v_call: TRBV7-8
d_call: TRBD1
cdr3_aa: CASSPDRGKEETQYF
cdr3_nt: TGTGCCAGCAGCCCGGACAGGGGGAAAGAAGAGACCCAGTACTTC

j_call: TRBJ2-7
clone_size: many
v_call: TRBV7-6
d_call: .
cdr3_aa: CASSLDLGNEQYF
cdr3_nt: TGTGCCAGCAGCTTAGATTTGGGGAACGAGCAGTACTTC

j_call: TRBJ1-2
clone_size: .
v_call: TRBV7-4
d_call: .
cdr3_aa: CASSFGVAGSGDGYTF
cdr3_nt: TGTGCCAGCAGCTTTGGAGTCGCAGGCTCAGGGGATGGCTACACCTTC

j_call: TRBJ2-7
clone_size: .
v_call: TRBV4-1
d_call: .
cdr3_aa: CASSQDPGPNEQYF
cdr3_nt: TGCGCCAGCAGCCAAGATCCAGGCCCCAACGAGCAGTACTTC

j_call: TRBJ1-4
clone_size: .
v_call: TRBV7-9
d_call: .
cdr3_aa: CASSLEDGRLFF
cdr3_nt: TGTGCCAGCAGCTTAGAGGACGGGAGGCTGTTTTTT

j_call: TRBJ2-7
clone_size: few
v_call: TRBV27
d_call: TRBD1
cdr3_aa: CASSLISTGGRSYEQYF
cdr3_nt: TGTGCCAGCAGTTTAATATCGACAGGGGGGCGAAGCTACGAGCAGTACTTC

j_call: TRBJ2-1
clone_size: many
v_call: TRBV7-9
d_call: .
cdr3_aa: CASSFGGLGGDEQFF
cdr3_nt: TGTGCCAGCAGCTTCGGTGGGTTAGGGGGGGATGAGCAGTTCTTC

j_call: TRBJ2-1
clone_size: few
v_call: TRBV19
d_call: TRBD2
cdr3_aa: CASSILAAGVSYNEQFF
cdr3_nt: TGTGCCAGTAGTATACTAGCCGCGGGGGTTTCCTACAATGAGCAGTTCTTC

j_call: TRBJ1-1
clone_size: .
v_call: TRBV5-6
d_call: .
cdr3_aa: CASSLVATGLTNTEAFF
cdr3_nt: TGTGCCAGCAGCTTGGTGGCGACAGGCCTCACGAACACTGAAGCTTTCTTT

j_call: TRBJ2-2
clone_size: .
v_call: TRBV12-3/TRBV12-4
d_call: .
cdr3_aa: CASSFLSDVGELFF
cdr3_nt: TGTGCCAGCAGTTTTTTGTCCGACGTCGGGGAGCTGTTTTTT

j_call: TRBJ2-1
clone_size: .
v_call: TRBV20-1
d_call: .
cdr3_aa: CSARDQWSDPDRTPYNEQFF
cdr3_nt: TGCAGTGCTAGAGATCAGTGGAGCGACCCCGACAGGACACCATACAATGAGCAGTTCTTC

j_call: TRBJ1-1
clone_size: .
v_call: TRBV12-5
d_call: .
cdr3_aa: CASGFVGVYTEAFF
cdr3_nt: TGTGCTAGTGGTTTCGTAGGGGTATACACTGAAGCTTTCTTT

j_call: TRBJ1-1
clone_size: few
v_call: TRBV7-8
d_call: TRBD1
cdr3_aa: CASSLKGQVFTEAFF
cdr3_nt: TGTGCCAGCAGCTTAAAGGGACAGGTTTTTACTGAAGCTTTCTTT

j_call: TRBJ1-2
clone_size: once
v_call: TRBV12-3/TRBV12-4
d_call: .
cdr3_aa: CASRPAEALTNYGYTF
cdr3_nt: TGTGCCAGCAGACCCGCGGAGGCCCTAACTAACTATGGCTACACCTTC

j_call: TRBJ1-1
clone_size: .
v_call: TRBV6-5
d_call: .
cdr3_aa: CASSSGTSYRGANTEAFF
cdr3_nt: TGTGCCAGCAGTTCCGGGACCTCATACCGGGGGGCTAACACTGAAGCTTTCTTT

j_call: TRBJ1-2
clone_size: few
v_call: TRBV19
d_call: TRBD1
cdr3_aa: CASRFGTGNYGYTF
cdr3_nt: TGTGCCAGTAGATTTGGGACAGGGAACTATGGCTACACCTTC

j_call: TRBJ2-3
clone_size: few
v_call: TRBV5-1
d_call: TRBD1
cdr3_aa: CASSPSTQGAATDTQYF
cdr3_nt: TGCGCCAGCAGCCCCTCGACCCAGGGGGCGGCCACAGATACGCAGTATTTT

j_call: TRBJ2-1
clone_size: .
v_call: TRBV4-1
d_call: TRBD2
cdr3_aa: CASSQVSTSGGTNEQFF
cdr3_nt: TGCGCCAGCAGCCAAGTCTCGACTAGCGGGGGTACCAATGAGCAGTTCTTC

j_call: TRBJ2-3
clone_size: .
v_call: TRBV4-1
d_call: TRBD2
cdr3_aa: CASSQDGTSTSYTQYF
cdr3_nt: TGTGCCAGCAGCCAAGATGGGACTAGCACGTCCTATACGCAGTATTTT

j_call: TRBJ2-1
clone_size: .
v_call: TRBV10-2
d_call: .
cdr3_aa: CASSGRDKTYNEQFF
cdr3_nt: TGCGCCAGCAGTGGGAGGGACAAAACCTACAATGAGCAGTTCTTC

j_call: TRBJ2-5
clone_size: few
v_call: TRBV7-9
d_call: TRBD2
cdr3_aa: CASSPYAGGLQETQYF
cdr3_nt: TGTGCCAGCAGCCCTTATGCGGGGGGGCTTCAAGAGACCCAGTACTTC

j_call: TRBJ1-1
clone_size: many
v_call: TRBV7-2
d_call: TRBD1
cdr3_aa: CASSRYRGHGTEAFF
cdr3_nt: TGTGCCAGCAGCCGGTACAGGGGGCACGGCACTGAAGCTTTCTTT

j_call: TRBJ2-3
clone_size: few
v_call: TRBV6-1
d_call: TRBD2
cdr3_aa: CASSILAGDLTDTQYF
cdr3_nt: TGTGCCAGCAGTATCCTAGCGGGGGACCTCACAGATACGCAGTATTTT

j_call: TRBJ2-1
clone_size: few
v_call: TRBV27
d_call: TRBD1
cdr3_aa: CASSLGDRHYNEQFF
cdr3_nt: TGTGCCAGCAGTTTAGGGGACAGGCACTACAATGAGCAGTTCTTC

j_call: TRBJ2-3
clone_size: few
v_call: TRBV13
d_call: .
cdr3_aa: CASSFQVSTDTQYF
cdr3_nt: TGTGCCAGCAGCTTTCAGGTCAGCACAGATACGCAGTATTTT

j_call: TRBJ1-1
clone_size: many
v_call: TRBV4-1
d_call: .
cdr3_aa: CASSQETGTEAFF
cdr3_nt: TGCGCCAGCAGCCAGGAGACGGGCACTGAAGCTTTCTTT

j_call: TRBJ2-5
clone_size: .
v_call: TRBV25-1
d_call: .
cdr3_aa: CASSGSGLETQYF
cdr3_nt: TGTGCCAGCAGTGGATCTGGTCTTGAGACCCAGTACTTC

j_call: TRBJ2-2
clone_size: .
v_call: TRBV20-1
d_call: TRBD2
cdr3_aa: CSAVVSGRGSTGELFF
cdr3_nt: TGCAGTGCCGTTGTTAGCGGGCGGGGGAGCACCGGGGAGCTGTTTTTT

j_call: TRBJ1-2
clone_size: few
v_call: TRBV12-3/TRBV12-4
d_call: TRBD1
cdr3_aa: CASSPVGTGIYGYTF
cdr3_nt: TGTGCCAGCAGCCCCGTGGGGACAGGGATCTATGGCTACACCTTC

j_call: TRBJ2-2
clone_size: few
v_call: TRBV15
d_call: .
cdr3_aa: CASRGGEEGLNTGELFF
cdr3_nt: TGTGCCAGCCGAGGAGGGGAGGAGGGGCTTAACACCGGGGAGCTGTTTTTT